The sequence of this T cell receptor (beta chain) was determined in a study of identical twins. General study findings and limits: Weaker excess twin sharing was seen among beta out-of-frame sequences.

TCRdb fed the 5' RACE reads into MiXCR, producing one record per CDR3 protein. The repertoire holds hundreds of thousands of distinct CDR3 sequences, approximately 22% seen once, with around 4.5% in the top ten. Comments on this clonotype: What it binds is unknown.

This same sample was also taken into another study, of T cells expressing NK-cell markers. In that study: Among eight sequenced donors, seven carried HCMV seropositivity while one was seronegative. As a fraction of CD8+ T cells, dominant NKG2C+ clonotypes reached about 1.0-7.5% in six donors.

Sequencing was done on a sample of PBMCs. The clonotype was recovered from a woman aged 18-35 years in good health.

The CDR3 sequence is CSAVGQGNEQFF. The CDR3 DNA reads TGCAGCGCCGTTGGCCAGGGCAATGAGCAGTTCTTC. The V call is TRBV29-1, the J call TRBJ2-1; the D gene is possibly TRBD1 (5 bases). The CDR3 is made up of 12 amino acids. Trimming removed 7 bases from V and 6 bases from J, with 13 bases in between. From germline, CDR1 is SQVTM and CDR2 ANQGSEA.